This T cell receptor (beta chain) was sequenced during a study of CXCR3-negative and CXCR3-positive naive CD8 T cells. Study-level results: Sequencing showed both naive subsets with comparably high diversity, and memory CD8+ cells much lower. CXCR3-positive naive cells carried more hydrophobic TRB CDR3s than CXCR3-negative ones.

UMI labels and 5' RACE were used to prepare the TRB cDNA libraries. From the 5' RACE reads, TCRdb lists one entry per CDR3 protein and no DNA. The repertoire table contains over 150,000 distinct CDR3 sequences. Comments on this clonotype: Its antigen is unidentified.

The sequence was obtained from a human donor in good health. Some clones in this sample may be carry-over from other donors' samples. The sequencing input was naive CXCR3+ CD8+ T cells from blood. Subset indicated: CD45RO-CCR7+CD27+CD95- naive CD8+ T cells expressing CXCR3 (TNR3+).

The CDR3 loop reads CASSQGYRGTGELFF. This sequence joins TRBV3-1 and TRBJ2-2; TCRdb proposes TRBD1, but this gene call is untestable without DNA. This CDR3 comprises 15 residues. Germline CDR1 reads LGHDT; CDR2 reads YNNKEL (reference sequence).